Presented here are 18 T cell receptor beta chains from one specimen sequenced in a study of regulatory T cells in long-lasting Graves disease. Stated time point: persistent/refractory GD, antithyroid drugs over 5 years with positive TRAb. The authors made the TCR library using RNA they extracted from PBMCs. According to the study, TCR beta libraries were built with iRepertoire HTBI primers and CDR3-region Arm-PCR. Each CDR3 protein gets one entry after TCRdb re-called the multiplex PCR reads with MiXCR. The sample holds hundreds of thousands of distinct CDR3 sequences, 20% to 25% seen once. This material consisted of peripheral blood mononuclear cells (PBMCs), taken when the disease was refractory, from a patient treated with antithyroid drugs. Source of these receptors: a female donor with Graves disease.

There are a few counts of this clonotype. V and J are TRBV29-1 and TRBJ2-5, with a possible D match to TRBD2 (5 bases). Germline V gives CDR1 SQVTM, CDR2 ANQGSEA. V dropped 4 bases and J dropped 5 bases, with 17 bases sitting between them. CDR3 length: 14 residues. CDR3 coding DNA: TGCAGCGTTGTGTTTGCGGGTCCTGGGGAGACCCAGTACTTC. Translation gives CSVVFAGPGETQYF.

This clonotype was observed many times. This chain links TRBV10-3 with TRBJ2-7; 7 bases agree with TRBD1. There are 12 residues in the CDR3. The V gene's germline CDR1 is ENHRY and CDR2 SYGVKD. J lost 5 bases, V lost 2 bases, and 0 bases had no gene match. The CDR3 DNA follows: TGTGCCATCAGTGAGGACAGGGACGAGCAGTACTTC. Translated, it gives CAISEDRDEQYF.

Only a few counts were recorded for this clonotype. This chain uses TRBV2 with TRBJ2-2; 14 positions match TRBD2. V lost 6 bases, J lost 2 bases, and 5 bases stayed unmatched. CDR1 SNHLY and CDR2 FYNNEI come from the germline V gene. CDR3 length: 17 amino acids. The CDR3, as DNA: TGTGCCAGCAGCTCGGGGACTAGCGGGAGTAACACCGGGGAGCTGTTTTTT. This encodes CASSSGTSGSNTGELFF.

This clonotype was detected many times. The chain employs TRBV11-2 and TRBJ2-7; perhaps TRBD2 as D (5 bases). V was shortened by 4 bases and J by 2 bases, with 12 bases between the two germline ends. Germline V gene sequence: CDR1 SGHAT, CDR2 FQNNGV. The length of the CDR3 is 14 residues. As DNA, the CDR3 is TGTGCCAGCAGCTCAGGCGAGGGAACCTACGAGCAGTACTTC. It is translated as CASSSGEGTYEQYF.

For this clonotype: The CDR3 carries no conserved terminal phenylalanine or tryptophan, so it likely arises from a read error. The limits of the CDR3 on the DNA are not certain, so only TCRdb's listed CDR3 is given. This chain links TRBV3-1 with TRBJ2-5. The length of the CDR3 is 14 amino acids, counting both ends. The germline V gene has CDR1 LGHDT and CDR2 YNNKEL (reference sequence). The CDR3 is CASSQDRSSALADS.

This clonotype occurred many times. The rearrangement joins TRBV6-1 to TRBJ2-7; 7 bases match TRBD1. This CDR3 is built from 14 residues. Germline V gene lookup returns CDR1 MNHNS and CDR2 SASEGT. After removal of 7 bases from V and 4 bases from J, the junction contained 10 bases not matched to a gene. The CDR3 spells CASTHYGTEYEQYF. In DNA form, the CDR3 reads TGTGCCAGCACCCACTACGGGACAGAGTACGAGCAGTACTTC.

This clonotype came up a few times. The chain recombines TRBV3-1 with TRBJ2-2, with 9 positions matching TRBD2. Germline CDR1 and CDR2: LGHDT and YNNKEL (reference sequence). Unmatched junction bases numbered 9, after V lost 3 bases and J lost 7 bases. This CDR3 comprises 16 residues. The CDR3: CASSQSFAGGIGELFF. The CDR3, as DNA: TGTGCCAGCAGCCAGAGTTTCGCGGGAGGGATCGGGGAGCTGTTTTTT.

This clonotype was picked up many times. The V and J genes are TRBV20-1 and TRBJ2-5; D is unresolved. The CDR3 loop spans 13 amino acids. Germline-derived CDR1 and CDR2 are DFQATT and SNEGSKA (reference sequence). Between the trimmed V and J ends, which lost 4 bases and 3 bases, there was a span of 12 bases. CDR3 nucleotide sequence: TGCAGTGCTAACCAGGCCCCAAAAGAGACCCAGTACTTC. Translation: CSANQAPKETQYF.

The genes are TRBV24-1 and TRBJ2-7; the D gene is possibly TRBD2 (6 bases). Germline CDR1 KGHDR, CDR2 SFDVKD. V lost 9 bases to trimming and J lost 5 bases, with 13 bases between them. This CDR3 region has 12 residues. The CDR3 DNA reads as TGTGCCACCGTAGGGGAGGTGAACGAGCAGTACTTC. This codes for CATVGEVNEQYF.

The rearrangement links TRBV6-1 to TRBJ2-3; the D gene could be TRBD1 or TRBD2 (7 bases each). The length of the CDR3 is 16 residues. Germline V gives CDR1 MNHNS, CDR2 SASEGT. V shed 6 bases and J shed 4 bases, with 20 bases lying between them. CDR3 protein: CASRLRGVGGPDTQYF. The DNA of the CDR3 is TGTGCCAGCAGACTCCGGGGGGTAGGGGGCCCAGATACGCAGTATTTT.

This clonotype was seen only a few times. This chain joins TRBV28 and TRBJ2-3; 7 bases are shared with TRBD2. Germline trimming cut 4 bases from V and 2 bases from J; bases unmatched to any gene: 6. CDR1 and CDR2 (germline): MDHEN, SYDVKM. The CDR3 totals 15 residues. CDR3 residues: CASSSLADLTDTQYF. CDR3 DNA: TGTGCCAGCAGTTCCCTAGCGGACCTCACAGATACGCAGTATTTT.

V usage is TRBV3-1 and J usage is TRBJ2-7; 7 bases line up with TRBD1. The J segment lost 5 bases and the V segment lost 1 base, leaving 5 bases of the junction unmatched. CDR3 length: 14 amino acids. Germline V gives CDR1 LGHDT, CDR2 YNNKEL (reference sequence). The CDR3 sequence is CASSQADRFNEQYF. The CDR3 coding sequence is TGTGCCAGCAGCCAAGCGGACAGGTTCAACGAGCAGTACTTC.

DNA for the CDR3: TGCAGTGCCCCCCCAGGTGCAGGGATCAAAGAGACCCAGTACTTC. This gives the protein CSAPPGAGIKETQYF. This rearrangement joins TRBV20-1 to TRBJ2-5; perhaps TRBD1 as D (5 bases). The CDR3 length is 15 residues. Trimming stripped 6 bases from V and 3 bases from J, with 20 bases between. CDR1 is DFQATT, CDR2 SNEGSKA, per germline (reference sequence).

The V gene is TRBV11-1, the J gene TRBJ1-6; TRBD1 matches 7 bases. The CDR3 is made up of 17 amino acids. Germline V gives CDR1 SGHAT, CDR2 FQDESV (reference sequence). The V segment lost 5 bases and the J segment 0 bases; nucleotides outside the gene matches: 7. CDR3 residues: CASSTDRDSSYNSPLHF. The CDR3 region has the DNA TGTGCCAGCAGCACCGACAGGGATAGCTCCTATAATTCACCCCTCCACTTT.

This clonotype was seen more than once but under ten times. A much larger clonotype is one base distant, so this may be a read error. This chain links TRBV7-2 with TRBJ2-7; D may be TRBD1 or TRBD2 (5 bases each). Trimming removed 5 bases from V and 2 bases from J, with 16 bases in between. Germline CDR1 is SGHTA and CDR2 is FQGNSA. This CDR3 spans 15 amino acids. CDR3 loop: CASSPTGGGPYEQYF. The CDR3 coding sequence is TGTGCCAGCAGCCCTACAGGCGGCGGGCCCTACGAGCAGTACTTC.

The chain employs TRBV19 and TRBJ1-2; weak D call: TRBD1 (5 bases). The CDR3 has 11 amino acids. Trimming removed 6 bases at V and 13 bases at J, with 15 bases between. Germline CDR1 is LNHDA and CDR2 is SQIVND (reference sequence). The DNA for the CDR3 is TGTGCCAGTAGCGACGTGGGGCTCTTCACCTTC. This encodes CASSDVGLFTF.

The chain carries TRBV20-1 and TRBJ2-4; 7 nucleotides match TRBD1. J lost 4 bases, V lost 3 bases, and 3 bases had no gene match. This CDR3 spans 13 amino acids. Germline V CDR1 and CDR2: DFQATT, SNEGSKA (reference sequence). The CDR3 region has the DNA TGCAGTGCTAGTGGGACAGTAAAAAACATTCAGTACTTC. This translates into CSASGTVKNIQYF.

Turning to this clonotype: This probably arose from a read error, given a far larger clone one base away. The rearrangement links TRBV6-5 to TRBJ1-2; no clear D gene. The germline V and J ends were trimmed by 4 bases and 9 bases, with 15 bases remaining between them. The CDR3 loop spans 13 amino acids. The V gene's germline CDR1 is MNHEY and CDR2 SVGAGI. CDR3 DNA sequence: TGTGCCAGCAGTTTAGCGGTTTATGATAGCTACACCTTC. It yields the protein CASSLAVYDSYTF.